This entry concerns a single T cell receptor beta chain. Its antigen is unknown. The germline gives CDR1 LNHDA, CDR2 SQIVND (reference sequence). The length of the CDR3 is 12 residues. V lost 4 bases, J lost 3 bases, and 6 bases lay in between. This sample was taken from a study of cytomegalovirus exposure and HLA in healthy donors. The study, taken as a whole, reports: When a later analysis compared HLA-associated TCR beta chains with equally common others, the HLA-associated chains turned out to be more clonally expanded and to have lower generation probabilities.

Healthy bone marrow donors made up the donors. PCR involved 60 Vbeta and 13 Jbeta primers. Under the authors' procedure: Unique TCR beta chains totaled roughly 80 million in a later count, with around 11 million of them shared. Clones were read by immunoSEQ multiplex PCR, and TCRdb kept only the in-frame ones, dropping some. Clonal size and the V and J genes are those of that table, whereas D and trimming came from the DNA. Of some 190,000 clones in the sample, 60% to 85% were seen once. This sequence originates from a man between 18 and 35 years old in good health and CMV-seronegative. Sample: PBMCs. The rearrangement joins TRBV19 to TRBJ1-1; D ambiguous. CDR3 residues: CASSSPDTEAFF. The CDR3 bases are TGTGCCAGTAGTAGTCCGGACACTGAAGCTTTCTTT. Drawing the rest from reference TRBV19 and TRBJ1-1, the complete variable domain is DGGITQSPKYLFRKEGQNVTLSCEQNLNHDAMYWYRQDPGQGLRLIYYSQIVNDFQKGDIAEGYSVSREKKESFPLTVTSAQKNPTAFYLCASSSPDTEAFFGQGTRLTVV.